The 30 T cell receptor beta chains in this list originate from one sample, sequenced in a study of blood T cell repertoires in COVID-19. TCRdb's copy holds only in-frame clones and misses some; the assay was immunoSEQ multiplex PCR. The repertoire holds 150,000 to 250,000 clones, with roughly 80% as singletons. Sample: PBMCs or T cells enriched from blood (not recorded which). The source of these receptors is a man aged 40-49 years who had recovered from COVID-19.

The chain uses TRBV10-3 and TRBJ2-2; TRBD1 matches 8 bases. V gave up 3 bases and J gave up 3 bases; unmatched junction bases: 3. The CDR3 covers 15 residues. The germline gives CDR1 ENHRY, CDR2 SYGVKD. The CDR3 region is CAISEGQGYTGELFF. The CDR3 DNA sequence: TGTGCCATCAGTGAAGGACAGGGATACACCGGGGAGCTGTTTTTT.

The chain's CDR3 is CASRDGRTGDYYGYTF. The CDR3, as DNA: TGTGCCAGCAGGGATGGGCGGACAGGGGATTACTATGGCTACACCTTC. The chain links TRBV5-5 to TRBJ1-2, with 9 bases fitting TRBD1. The CDR3 loop spans 16 amino acids. V was pared by 5 bases and J by 3 bases, with 11 bases of the junction left unmatched. Per the germline V gene, CDR1 is SGHKS and CDR2 is YYEKEE (reference sequence). Based on the CDR3 plus reference TRBV5-5 and TRBJ1-2, the full variable domain is DAGVTQSPTHLIKTRGQQVTLRCSPISGHKSVSWYQQVLGQGPQFIFQYYEKEERGRGNFPDRFSARQFPNYSSELNVNALLLGDSALYLCASRDGRTGDYYGYTFGSGTRLTVV.

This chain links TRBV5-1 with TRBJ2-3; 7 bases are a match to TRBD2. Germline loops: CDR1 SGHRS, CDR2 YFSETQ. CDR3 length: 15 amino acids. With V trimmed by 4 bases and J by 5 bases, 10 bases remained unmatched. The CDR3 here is CASSPAGRARDTQYF. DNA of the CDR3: TGCGCCAGCAGCCCGGCGGGGAGGGCGAGAGATACGCAGTATTTT. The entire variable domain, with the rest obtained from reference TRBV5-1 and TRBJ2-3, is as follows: KAGVTQTPRYLIKTRGQQVTLSCSPISGHRSVSWYQQTPGQGLQFLFEYFSETQRNKGNFPGRFSGRQFSNSRSEMNVSTLELGDSALYLCASSPAGRARDTQYFGPGTRLTVL.

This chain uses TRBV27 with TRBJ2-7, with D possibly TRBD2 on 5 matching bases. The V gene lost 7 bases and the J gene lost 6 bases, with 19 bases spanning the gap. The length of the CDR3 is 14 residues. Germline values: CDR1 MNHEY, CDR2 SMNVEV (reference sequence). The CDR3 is CASTPYGAGPEQYF. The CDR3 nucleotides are TGTGCCAGCACCCCTTATGGCGCGGGCCCCGAGCAGTACTTC.

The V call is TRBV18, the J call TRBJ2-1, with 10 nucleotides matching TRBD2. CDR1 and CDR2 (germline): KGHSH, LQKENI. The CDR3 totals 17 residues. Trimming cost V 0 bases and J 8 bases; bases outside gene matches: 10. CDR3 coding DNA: TGTGCCAGCTCACCACCATCTCCGGGACTAGCGTACGATGAGCAGTTCTTC. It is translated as CASSPPSPGLAYDEQFF.

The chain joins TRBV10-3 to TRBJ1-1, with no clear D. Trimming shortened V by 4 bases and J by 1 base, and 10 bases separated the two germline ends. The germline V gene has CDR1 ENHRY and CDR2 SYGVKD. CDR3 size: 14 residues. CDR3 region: CAISGSLANTEAFF. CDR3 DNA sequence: TGTGCCATCAGTGGTTCTTTAGCGAACACTGAAGCTTTCTTT.

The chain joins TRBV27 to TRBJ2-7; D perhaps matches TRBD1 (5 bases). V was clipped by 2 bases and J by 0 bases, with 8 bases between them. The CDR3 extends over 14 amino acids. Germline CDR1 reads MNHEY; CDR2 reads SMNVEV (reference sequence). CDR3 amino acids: CASSLNRSSYEQYF. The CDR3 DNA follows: TGTGCCAGCAGTTTAAACAGGAGCTCCTACGAGCAGTACTTC.

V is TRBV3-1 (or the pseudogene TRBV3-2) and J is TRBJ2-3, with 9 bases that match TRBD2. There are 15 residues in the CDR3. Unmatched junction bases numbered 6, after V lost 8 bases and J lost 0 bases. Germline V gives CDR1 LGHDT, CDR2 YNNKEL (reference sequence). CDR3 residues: CASSLAGLSTDTQYF. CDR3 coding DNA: TGTGCCAGCTCACTAGCGGGCCTTAGCACAGATACGCAGTATTTT.

The CDR3 protein is CASSQDLGQAAGTNEKLFF. The CDR3 DNA reads TGCGCCAGCAGCCAAGATTTAGGACAGGCGGCAGGAACTAATGAAAAACTGTTTTTT. The chain links TRBV4-3 to TRBJ1-4; 7 bases map to TRBD1. V shed 0 bases and J 1 base; nucleotides not matched to a gene: 11. The CDR3 has 19 amino acids. Looked up from germline, CDR1 is LGHNA and CDR2 is YSLEER.

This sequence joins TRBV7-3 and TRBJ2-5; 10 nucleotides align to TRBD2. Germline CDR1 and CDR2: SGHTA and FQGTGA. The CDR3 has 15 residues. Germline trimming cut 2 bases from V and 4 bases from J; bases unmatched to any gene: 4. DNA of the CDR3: TGTGCCAGCAGCTTACTAGCGGGAGCGCCAGAGACCCAGTACTTC. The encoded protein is CASSLLAGAPETQYF. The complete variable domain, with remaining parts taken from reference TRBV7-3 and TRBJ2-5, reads GAGVSQTPSNKVTEKGKYVELRCDPISGHTALYWYRQSLGQGPEFLIYFQGTGAADDSGLPNDRFFAVRPEGSVSTLKIQRTERGDSAVYLCASSLLAGAPETQYFGPGTRLLVL.

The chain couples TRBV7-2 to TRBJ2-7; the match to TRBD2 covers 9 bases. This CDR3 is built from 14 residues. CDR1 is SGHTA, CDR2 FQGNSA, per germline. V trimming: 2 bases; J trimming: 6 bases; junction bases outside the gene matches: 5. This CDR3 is CASSLIGGRAEQYF. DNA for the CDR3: TGTGCCAGCAGCTTAATTGGCGGGAGGGCCGAGCAGTACTTC.

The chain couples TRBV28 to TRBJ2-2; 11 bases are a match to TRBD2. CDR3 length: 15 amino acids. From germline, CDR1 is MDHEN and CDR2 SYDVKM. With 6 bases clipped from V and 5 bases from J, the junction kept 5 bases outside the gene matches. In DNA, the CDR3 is TGTGCCAGCAGACCCGGACTAGCGGGTACCGGGGAGCTGTTTTTT. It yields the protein CASRPGLAGTGELFF.

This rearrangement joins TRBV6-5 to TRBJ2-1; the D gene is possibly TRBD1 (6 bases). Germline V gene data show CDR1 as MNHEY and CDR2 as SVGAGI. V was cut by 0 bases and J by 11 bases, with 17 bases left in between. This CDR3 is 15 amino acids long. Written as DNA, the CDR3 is TGTGCCAGCAGTTACTCCGGTACAGGGTCACTGAAGCAGTTCTTC. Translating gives CASSYSGTGSLKQFF.

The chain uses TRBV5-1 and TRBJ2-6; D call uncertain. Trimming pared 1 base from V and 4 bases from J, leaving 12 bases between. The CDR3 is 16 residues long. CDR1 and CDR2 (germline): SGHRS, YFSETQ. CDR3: CASSLSPVTGANVLTF. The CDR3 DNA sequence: TGCGCCAGCAGCTTGAGCCCGGTGACAGGGGCCAACGTCCTGACTTTC.

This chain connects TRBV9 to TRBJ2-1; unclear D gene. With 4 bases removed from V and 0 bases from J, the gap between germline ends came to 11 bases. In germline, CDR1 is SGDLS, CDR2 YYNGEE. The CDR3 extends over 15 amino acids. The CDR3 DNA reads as TGTGCCAGCAGCTATAGCCAGAGCTCCTACAATGAGCAGTTCTTC. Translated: CASSYSQSSYNEQFF.

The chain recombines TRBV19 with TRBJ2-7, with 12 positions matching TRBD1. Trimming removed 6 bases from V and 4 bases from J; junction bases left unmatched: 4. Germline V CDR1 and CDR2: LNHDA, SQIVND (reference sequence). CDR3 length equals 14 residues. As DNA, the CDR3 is TGTGCCAGTAGCCCGGGACAGGGGGCTTACGAGCAGTACGTC. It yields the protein CASSPGQGAYEQYV.

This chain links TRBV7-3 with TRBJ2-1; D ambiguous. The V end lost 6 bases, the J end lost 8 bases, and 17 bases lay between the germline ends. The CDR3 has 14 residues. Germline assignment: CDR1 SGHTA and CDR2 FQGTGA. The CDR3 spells CASSPSQVSDEQFF. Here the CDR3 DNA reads TGTGCCAGCAGTCCTTCCCAGGTTTCGGATGAGCAGTTCTTC.

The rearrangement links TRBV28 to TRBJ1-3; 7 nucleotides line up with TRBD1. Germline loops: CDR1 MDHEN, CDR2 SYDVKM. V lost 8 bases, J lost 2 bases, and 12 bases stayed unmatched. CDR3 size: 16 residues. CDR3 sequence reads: CASVPGGQEAGNTIYF. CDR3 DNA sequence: TGTGCCAGCGTCCCAGGGGGGCAAGAGGCTGGAAACACCATATATTTT.

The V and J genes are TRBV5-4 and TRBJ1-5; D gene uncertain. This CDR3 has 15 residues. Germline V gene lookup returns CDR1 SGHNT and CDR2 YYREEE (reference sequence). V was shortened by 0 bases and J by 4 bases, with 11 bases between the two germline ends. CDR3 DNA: TGTGCCAGCAGCTTGGACGCCGGGGAGAATCAGCCCCAGCATTTT. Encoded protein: CASSLDAGENQPQHF.

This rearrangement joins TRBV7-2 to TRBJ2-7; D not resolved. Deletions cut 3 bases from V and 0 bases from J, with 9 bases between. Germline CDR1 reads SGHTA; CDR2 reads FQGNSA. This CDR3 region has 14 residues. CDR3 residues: CASSFLSGSYEQYV. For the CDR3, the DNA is TGTGCCAGCAGCTTTCTGTCCGGCTCCTACGAGCAGTACGTC.

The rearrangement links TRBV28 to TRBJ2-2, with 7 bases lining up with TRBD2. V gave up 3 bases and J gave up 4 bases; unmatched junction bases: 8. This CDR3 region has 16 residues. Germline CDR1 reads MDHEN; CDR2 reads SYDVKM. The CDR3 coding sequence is TGTGCCAGCAGTTTTGGGGGAGCGGGAAGCACCGGGGAGCTGTTTTTT. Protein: CASSFGGAGSTGELFF.

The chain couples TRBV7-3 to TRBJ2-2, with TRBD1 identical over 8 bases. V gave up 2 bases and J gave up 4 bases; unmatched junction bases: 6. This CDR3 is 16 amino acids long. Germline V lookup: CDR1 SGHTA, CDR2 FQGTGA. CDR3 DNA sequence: TGTGCCAGCAGCTTATTTCAGGGGGCGGGCACCGGGGAGCTGTTTTTT. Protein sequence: CASSLFQGAGTGELFF.

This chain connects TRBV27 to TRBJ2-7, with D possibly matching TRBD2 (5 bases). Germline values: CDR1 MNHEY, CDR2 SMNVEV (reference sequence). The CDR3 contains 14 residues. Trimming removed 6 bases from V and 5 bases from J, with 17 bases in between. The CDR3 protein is CASSFLREKDEQYV. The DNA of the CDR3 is TGTGCCAGCAGCTTCCTACGGGAAAAGGACGAGCAGTACGTC.

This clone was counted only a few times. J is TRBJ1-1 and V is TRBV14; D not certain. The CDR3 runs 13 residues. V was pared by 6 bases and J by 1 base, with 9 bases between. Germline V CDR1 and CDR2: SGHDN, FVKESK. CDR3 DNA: TGTGCCAGCAGGCTACAGCCGAACACTGAAGCTTTCTTT. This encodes CASRLQPNTEAFF.

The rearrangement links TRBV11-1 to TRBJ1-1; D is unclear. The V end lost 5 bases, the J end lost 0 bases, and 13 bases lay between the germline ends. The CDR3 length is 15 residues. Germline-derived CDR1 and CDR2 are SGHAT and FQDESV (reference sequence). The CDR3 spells CASSQGLGMNTEAFF. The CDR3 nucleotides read TGTGCCAGCAGCCAAGGACTGGGGATGAACACTGAAGCTTTCTTT.

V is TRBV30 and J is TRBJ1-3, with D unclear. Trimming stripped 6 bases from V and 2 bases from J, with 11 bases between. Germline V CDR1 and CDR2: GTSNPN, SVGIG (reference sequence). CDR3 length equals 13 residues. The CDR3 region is CACPGKPGNTIYF. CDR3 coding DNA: TGTGCCTGTCCAGGAAAACCTGGAAACACCATATATTTT.

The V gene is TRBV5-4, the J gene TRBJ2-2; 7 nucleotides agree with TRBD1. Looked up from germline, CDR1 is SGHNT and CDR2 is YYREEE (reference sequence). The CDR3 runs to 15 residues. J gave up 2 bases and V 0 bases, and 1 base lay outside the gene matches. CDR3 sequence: CASSLGTGNTGELFF. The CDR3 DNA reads TGTGCCAGCAGCTTGGGGACAGGAAACACCGGGGAGCTGTTTTTT.

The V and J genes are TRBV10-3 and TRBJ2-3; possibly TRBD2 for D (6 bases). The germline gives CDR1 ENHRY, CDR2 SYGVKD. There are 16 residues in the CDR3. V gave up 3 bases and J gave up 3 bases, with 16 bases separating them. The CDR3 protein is CAISERRGTGTDTQYF. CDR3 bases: TGTGCCATCAGTGAAAGGCGCGGGACCGGAACAGATACGCAGTATTTT.

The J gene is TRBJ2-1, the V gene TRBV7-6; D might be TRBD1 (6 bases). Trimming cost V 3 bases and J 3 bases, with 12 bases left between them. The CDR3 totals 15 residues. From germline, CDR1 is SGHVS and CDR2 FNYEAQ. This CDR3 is CASSFETDSYNEQFF. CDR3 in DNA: TGTGCCAGCAGCTTTGAAACGGACAGCTACAATGAGCAGTTCTTC.

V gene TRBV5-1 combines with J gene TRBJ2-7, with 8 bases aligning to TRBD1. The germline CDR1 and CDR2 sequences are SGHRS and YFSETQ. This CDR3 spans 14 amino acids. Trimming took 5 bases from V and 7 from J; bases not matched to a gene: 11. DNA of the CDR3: TGCGCCAGCAGTCCTGGGGACAGGCCTGGGGAGCAGTACTTC. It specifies CASSPGDRPGEQYF. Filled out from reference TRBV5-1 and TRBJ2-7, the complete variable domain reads KAGVTQTPRYLIKTRGQQVTLSCSPISGHRSVSWYQQTPGQGLQFLFEYFSETQRNKGNFPGRFSGRQFSNSRSEMNVSTLELGDSALYLCASSPGDRPGEQYFGPGTRLTVT.